This record looks at one T cell receptor (beta chain) sequence and its context. The source of the sample is a study of blood T cell repertoires in COVID-19. Background on the study: COVID-19 samples collected from the United States, Italy and Spain covered acute and convalescent phases. The cDNA or gDNA used as material had been derived from T cells, B-cell-depleted T cells, or PBMCs.

The CDR3 spans 16 residues. V lost 0 bases and J lost 1, with 11 bases in between. From germline, CDR1 is SGHDT and CDR2 YYEEEE. As originally analysed: Reference gene primer amplification gave estimated nucleated cell counts. TCRdb's copy holds only in-frame clones and misses some; the assay was immunoSEQ multiplex PCR. D and trimming come from the DNA, and the V and J calls and clone size come from that table. This sample carries fewer than 90,000 clones, 88% of them seen once, and the ten largest clones take around 6.6%. The sample consisted of peripheral blood. The receptor was derived from a man aged 65 to 79 with acute or convalescent COVID-19. The gene calls are TRBV5-6 and TRBJ2-4; possible D gene TRBD1, 6 bases. Here the CDR3 DNA reads TGTGCCAGCAGCTTGGAGGGGGTACTGGCCAAAAACATTCAGTACTTC. Protein sequence: CASSLEGVLAKNIQYF. Based on the CDR3 plus reference TRBV5-6 and TRBJ2-4, the full variable domain is DAGVTQSPTHLIKTRGQQVTLRCSPKSGHDTVSWYQQALGQGPQFIFQYYEEEERQRGNFPDRFSGHQFPNYSSELNVNALLLGDSALYLCASSLEGVLAKNIQYFGAGTRLSVL.